The subject of this entry is one T cell receptor (beta chain). Its antigen is not known. The sample is drawn from a study of blood T cells in healthy people across ages. Notes on the study in general: The diversity estimates, figures obtained from one million T cells, were considered underestimates.

A second PCR, run for about 7 to 11 cycles, used a sample-barcoded 5' primer plus a J-beta primer mix. TCRdb ran MiXCR on the 5' RACE reads and lists one entry per CDR3 protein. The sample includes roughly 1,000,000 distinct CDR3 sequences, approximately 26% seen only once; the top ten take 0.75%. The CDR3 extends over 14 amino acids. Germline lookup yields CDR1 SGHTA and CDR2 FQGNSA. V was clipped by 4 bases and J by 8 bases; unmatched bases: 7. This sample was shared with a second study, whose subject was T cells of mothers and their children.

The clonotype was recovered from a girl aged 2 to 9 in good health. The chain carries TRBV7-2 and TRBJ1-4, with 7 bases that match TRBD1. Input material: blood. In DNA form, the CDR3 reads TGTGCCAGCAGCTATCAGGGGGTTGAAGAAAAACTGTTTTTT. It codes for CASSYQGVEEKLFF.